Listed below are T cell receptor beta chains from one sample, sequenced in a study of blood T cells in healthy people across ages. TCRdb re-analysed the 5' RACE reads in MiXCR, keeping a single row per CDR3 protein. This table holds over 1,500,000 distinct CDR3 sequences, about 49% found once. Sequenced sample: blood. The receptors shown here come from a woman aged 40 to 49 in good health. Both conserved end residues are trimmed from each CDR3. A D gene is named only where the DNA matches it firmly.

d_call,v_call,cdr3_aa
-,TRBV12-5,ASGLGSRNEQF
TRBD2,TRBV29-1,SVGTSGSYNEQF
TRBD1,TRBV4-1,ASSQEPQGAPDTQY
TRBD1,TRBV2,ASSDPGQGEREQF
-,TRBV29-1,SASIGANVLT
TRBD1,TRBV12-5,ASGTTGGLGDTQY
TRBD2,TRBV11-3,ASIRKRGGNNEQF
TRBD2,TRBV29-1,SVPPGLAHLGTQY
-,TRBV27,ASSKLQIPYTEAF
-,TRBV4-1,ASSHPTRGSGGYT
TRBD1,TRBV4-3,ASSQLGQGAGEQY
TRBD2,TRBV20-1,SARDLGTSGGTDTQY
-,TRBV20-1,RRGRSTPTAGYT
-,TRBV20-1,SARAGGGKNIQY
-,TRBV12-3/TRBV12-4,ASSGRDNQPQH
TRBD2,TRBV4-3,ASSQDTGGNTDTQY
-,TRBV12-3/TRBV12-4,ASSLQQHYGYT
TRBD2,TRBV4-1,ASSQGLAGGTLFPKNIQY
TRBD1,TRBV12-3/TRBV12-4,ASSFGGQGAHQPQH
-,TRBV29-1,SVEGPLTTGRGEQY
-,TRBV7-2,ASSISGGQKNYEQY
-,TRBV4-3,ASSQEGTLPRGYT
TRBD1,TRBV4-1,ASSQAQGASGELF
-,TRBV20-1,SARVVGLNEETQY
TRBD2,TRBV29-1,SVGAGGHYNEQF
TRBD1,TRBV11-2,ASSVTGVSTDTQY
-,TRBV6-6,ATLVRGYEQY
-,TRBV4-3,ASSQDLRGTSTDTQY
-,TRBV7-8,ASSLKRRSGSHEQY
TRBD1,TRBV5-4,ASSASGTGFHYGYT
-,TRBV6-5,ASSDSLIETQY
TRBD1,TRBV6-1,ASSDRGQGTGELF
TRBD1,TRBV5-1,ASSDTGTVINSPLH
TRBD1,TRBV27,ASRLKGTGHGYT
-,TRBV10-3,AISEGTGRGRYEQY
-,TRBV6-6,ASSYSDGFEQY
TRBD1,TRBV12-3/TRBV12-4,ASSFVMLDRGRADTQY
-,TRBV6-6,ASRPSLSYGYT
-,TRBV12-3/TRBV12-4,ATVKGRRTEAF
-,TRBV2,ASSELQTQY
-,TRBV15,ATSRGSEQF
TRBD1,TRBV12-3/TRBV12-4,ASSWNRGNEQY
-,TRBV20-1,SARAPLAKNIQY
-,TRBV3-1,ASSQGAGEGYGYT
-,TRBV28,ASSRRDTLYGYT
-,TRBV6-2/TRBV6-3,ASSYETWGNEQF
TRBD1,TRBV28,ASSSPRTGPYEQY
-,TRBV6-5,ACRPASYGYT
TRBD1,TRBV12-3/TRBV12-4,ACSKLTGPETQY
-,TRBV20-1,SARERQTSYNEQF
TRBD2,TRBV4-2,ASSQEGTSGGFNEQF
TRBD1,TRBV20-1,SASTATGDQPQH
-,TRBV6-2/TRBV6-3,ASKEGTEYYGYT
-,TRBV27,ASSSLPGNYGYT
TRBD2,TRBV5-1,ASSRIAGDNEQF
TRBD2,TRBV6-6,AITSGGVYNEQF
-,TRBV7-6,ASSSDDNSPLH
TRBD2,TRBV7-9,ASSANPGLRSDMQY